The 14 T cell receptor beta chains below all came from one sample that was sequenced in a study of blood T cell repertoires in COVID-19 (dated by TCRdb to 2020 to 2022). Libraries came from the immunoSEQ multiplex PCR assay. What TCRdb holds here is the immuneACCESS table cut down to in-frame rearrangements. Part of the clones is not present; checked against another copy, under half of the missing clones reflect an unresolved V gene, and the others are unexplained. The sample profile shows 200,000 to 250,000 clones; under 90% of them were found once. 4.5% to 5% of the sample belongs to the ten largest clones. Sequenced: PBMCs or T cells enriched from blood (not recorded which). The receptors derive from a woman aged 45-65 years who had been exposed to COVID-19.

CDR3 sequence: CASSTKRGSPLHF. The DNA for the CDR3 is TGTGCCAGTAGTACTAAACGGGGTTCACCCCTCCACTTT. The chain recombines TRBV19 with TRBJ1-6, with unresolved D. In germline, CDR1 is LNHDA, CDR2 SQIVND (reference sequence). This CDR3 spans 13 amino acids. V lost 4 bases, J lost 9 bases, and 10 bases lay in between.

This chain connects TRBV10-3 to TRBJ2-3, with TRBD2 matching over 8 bases. Germline trimming cut 6 bases from V and 2 bases from J; bases unmatched to any gene: 4. Germline V gene lookup returns CDR1 ENHRY and CDR2 SYGVKD. This CDR3 spans 14 amino acids. CDR3 residues: CAIRETSVTDTQYF. DNA of the CDR3: TGTGCCATCAGAGAGACTAGCGTCACAGATACGCAGTATTTT.

This clone was counted a single time. The chain recombines TRBV19 with TRBJ2-1, with D possibly TRBD1 on 5 matching bases. The CDR3 loop spans 14 amino acids. V lost 4 bases and J 8 bases, leaving 15 bases between the germline ends. Germline CDR1 reads LNHDA; CDR2 reads SQIVND (reference sequence). In DNA form, the CDR3 reads TGTGCCAGTAGTAAGAGATCAGGGTCGGATGAGCAGTTCTTC. This gives the protein CASSKRSGSDEQFF. Based on the CDR3 plus reference TRBV19 and TRBJ2-1, the full variable domain is DGGITQSPKYLFRKEGQNVTLSCEQNLNHDAMYWYRQDPGQGLRLIYYSQIVNDFQKGDIAEGYSVSREKKESFPLTVTSAQKNPTAFYLCASSKRSGSDEQFFGPGTRLTVL.

This chain links TRBV9 with TRBJ2-1, with D perhaps TRBD1 (6 bases). Looked up from germline, CDR1 is SGDLS and CDR2 is YYNGEE. Trimming cost V 3 bases and J 7 bases, with 17 bases left between them. CDR3 length equals 15 residues. The CDR3 sequence: CASSGTGSISNEQFF. The CDR3 DNA is TGTGCCAGCAGCGGTACAGGGTCAATTTCAAATGAGCAGTTCTTC. The variable domain in full, with the rest retrieved from reference TRBV9 and TRBJ2-1, is DSGVTQTPKHLITATGQRVTLRCSPRSGDLSVYWYQQSLDQGLQFLIQYYNGEERAKGNILERFSAQQFPDLHSELNLSSLELGDSALYFCASSGTGSISNEQFFGPGTRLTVL.

This chain connects TRBV12-3 or TRBV12-4 to TRBJ1-1, with D maybe TRBD1 (6 bases). V lost 6 bases and J 10 bases, leaving 18 bases between the germline ends. The CDR3 consists of 13 residues. In DNA, the CDR3 is TGTGCCAGCAGGCCACCAGGGGCGGGGGGAGCTTTCTTT. Protein product: CASRPPGAGGAFF.

The count of this clone is one. This chain connects TRBV7-2 to TRBJ1-6; TRBD1 is a possible D gene (5 bases). V lost 8 bases to trimming and J lost 4 bases, with 12 bases between them. CDR3 size: 14 residues. In germline, CDR1 is SGHTA, CDR2 FQGNSA. For the CDR3, the DNA is TGTGCCAGCTCAGGCCAGGGTTATAATTCACCCCTCCACTTT. This gives the protein CASSGQGYNSPLHF.

The genes are TRBV18 and TRBJ1-4; D is undetermined. Between the trimmed V and J ends, which lost 4 bases and 7 bases, there was a span of 13 bases. Germline CDR1 reads KGHSH; CDR2 reads LQKENI. The CDR3 runs to 14 residues. CDR3 in amino acids: CASSLNRGREKLFF. The CDR3 DNA reads TGTGCCAGCTCACTAAATCGTGGCCGTGAAAAACTGTTTTTT.

The gene calls are TRBV2 and TRBJ2-7; possibly TRBD1 for D (5 bases). The CDR3 is 13 residues long. Germline V gives CDR1 SNHLY, CDR2 FYNNEI. The V gene lost 5 bases and the J gene lost 0 bases, with 8 bases spanning the gap. CDR3 nucleotides: TGTGCCAGCAGTCTTACAGGCTCCTACGAGCAGTACTTC. This sequence encodes CASSLTGSYEQYF.

The chain has TRBV5-5 and TRBJ1-5; unclear D gene. This CDR3 contains 14 residues. CDR1 is SGHKS and CDR2 is YYEKEE in the germline V gene (reference sequence). The V gene lost 0 bases and the J gene lost 3 bases, with 7 bases spanning the gap. The CDR3: CASSLDGTNQPQHF. CDR3 in DNA: TGTGCCAGCAGCTTGGACGGTACCAATCAGCCCCAGCATTTT.

This sequence joins TRBV11-2 and TRBJ2-2; 11 bases fit TRBD1. The CDR3 has 16 residues. V lost 6 bases to trimming and J lost 7 bases; unmatched junction nucleotides: 10. From germline, CDR1 is SGHAT and CDR2 FQNNGV. Here the CDR3 reads CASSLRGQGGIGELFF. The CDR3, as DNA: TGTGCCAGCAGTCTCCGGGGACAGGGGGGGATCGGGGAGCTGTTTTTT.

This clone was recorded only once. This rearrangement joins TRBV5-1 to TRBJ2-3; tentative D call: TRBD2 (6 bases). The ends were cut back, 2 bases at V and 5 bases at J, with 15 bases in the middle. Germline V CDR1 and CDR2: SGHRS, YFSETQ. The CDR3 is 15 amino acids. The CDR3 DNA reads TGCGCCAGCAGCTTCGGGACTCCCGAAAGAGATACGCAGTATTTT. Protein sequence: CASSFGTPERDTQYF.

The rearrangement links TRBV4-3 to TRBJ1-2, with 10 bases fitting TRBD1. Germline assignment: CDR1 LGHNA and CDR2 YSLEER. The V and J ends lost 4 bases and 9 bases, in that order; junction bases with no gene match: 5. The CDR3 runs 13 residues. The CDR3, as DNA: TGCGCCAGCAGCCGGGACAGGGGAGGAAGCTACACCTTC. This codes for CASSRDRGGSYTF.

CDR3 loop: CASAEDSPNQPQHF. The CDR3 DNA is TGTGCCAGCGCCGAGGACAGCCCCAATCAGCCCCAGCATTTT. J is TRBJ1-5 and V is TRBV6-5; tentatively, D is TRBD1 (6 bases). Germline V lookup: CDR1 MNHEY, CDR2 SVGAGI. Deletions cut 8 bases from V and 3 bases from J, with 14 bases between. The CDR3 covers 14 residues.

This rearrangement joins TRBV12-5 to TRBJ1-1; TRBD1 might be the D (6 bases). This CDR3 has 15 amino acids. Looked up from germline, CDR1 is LGHNT and CDR2 is FRNRAP. The germline V and J ends were trimmed by 0 bases and 2 bases, with 10 bases remaining between them. CDR3 coding DNA: TGTGCTAGTGGTTTGGTACGAGGGGGAAACACTGAAGCTTTCTTT. It specifies CASGLVRGGNTEAFF.